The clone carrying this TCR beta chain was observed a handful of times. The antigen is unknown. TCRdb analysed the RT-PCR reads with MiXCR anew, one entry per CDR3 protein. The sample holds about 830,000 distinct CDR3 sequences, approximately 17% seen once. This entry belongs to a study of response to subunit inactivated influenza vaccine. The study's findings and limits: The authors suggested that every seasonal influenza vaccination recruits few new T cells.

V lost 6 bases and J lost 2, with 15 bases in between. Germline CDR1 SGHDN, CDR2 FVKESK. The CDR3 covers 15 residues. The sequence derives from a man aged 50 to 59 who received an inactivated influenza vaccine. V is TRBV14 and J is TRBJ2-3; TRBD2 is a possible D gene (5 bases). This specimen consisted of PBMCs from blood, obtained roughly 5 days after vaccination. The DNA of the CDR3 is TGTGCCAGCAGAAGCGGTTTAATCCCCACAGATACGCAGTATTTT. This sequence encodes CASRSGLIPTDTQYF.